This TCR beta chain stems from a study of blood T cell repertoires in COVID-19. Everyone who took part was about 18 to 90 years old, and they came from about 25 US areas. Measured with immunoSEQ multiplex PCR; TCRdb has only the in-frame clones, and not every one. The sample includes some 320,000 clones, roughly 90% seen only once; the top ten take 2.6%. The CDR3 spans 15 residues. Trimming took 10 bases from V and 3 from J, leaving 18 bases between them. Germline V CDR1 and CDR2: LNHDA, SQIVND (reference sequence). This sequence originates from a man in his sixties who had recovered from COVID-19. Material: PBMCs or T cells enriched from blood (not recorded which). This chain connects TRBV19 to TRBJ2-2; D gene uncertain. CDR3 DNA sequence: TGTGCCACAGATGGCCTTGGGCAGTACACCGGGGAGCTGTTTTTT. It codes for CATDGLGQYTGELFF.